Listed below are T cell receptor beta chains from one sample, sequenced in a study of vaccination effects on CD4 cells after COVID-19. Clones were read by immunoSEQ multiplex PCR, and TCRdb kept only the in-frame ones, dropping some. The sample lists 70,000 to 95,000 clones; 60% to 80% were seen once. The antigens of these receptors remain unknown. The sequencing here drew on CD4+ T cells from PBMCs cultured with HCoV-229E spike peptides, taken before COVID-19 vaccination. The source is a human donor who received a COVID-19 vaccine. The CDR3 runs from the conserved cysteine through the conserved F or W. Each record gives: J gene, clone size, D gene, V gene, CDR3 DNA, CDR3 protein. The D gene is left open where the match is weak. A row's size may be missing; if present it is once, few, many or a size class.

TRBJ1-6,few,-,TRBV30,TGTGCCTGGAGCCGGGAGTATTCACCCCTCCACTTT,CAWSREYSPLHF
TRBJ2-3,-,TRBD2,TRBV7-2,TGTGCCAGCAGCCCACGGATGGGGGGGACAGATACGCAGTATTTT,CASSPRMGGTDTQYF
TRBJ1-1,-,TRBD1,TRBV10-3,TGTGCCATCACCAAATTAGGGACAGGCACTGAAGCTTTCTTT,CAITKLGTGTEAFF
TRBJ1-1,-,-,TRBV19,TGTGCCAGTAGTTATCGGGACCCAGAGGGAGCTTTCTTT,CASSYRDPEGAFF
TRBJ2-5,-,-,TRBV5-5,TGTGCCAGCAGTATCGCCCCCGGGACGGGACAAGAGACCCAGTACTTC,CASSIAPGTGQETQYF
TRBJ1-3,-,-,TRBV18,TGTGCCAGCTCACCAGCGGACCCTTACTCTGGAAACACCATATATTTT,CASSPADPYSGNTIYF
TRBJ1-3,-,-,TRBV5-5,TGTGCCAGCAGCTTTAAGGCATACTCTGGAAACACCATATATTTT,CASSFKAYSGNTIYF
TRBJ1-1,-,TRBD1,TRBV19,TGTGCCAGTAGCTTGGGACAGGGCAAGGGGGGGAACACTGAAGCTTTCTTT,CASSLGQGKGGNTEAFF
TRBJ2-1,once,-,TRBV1,TGCACCAGCAGCCATAGTCTAGCTCTTTCGAACAATGAGCAGTTCTTC,CTSSHSLALSNNEQFF
TRBJ2-1,-,-,TRBV7-2,TGTGCCAGCAGCTTCGATTTAATCTCAGGGGTCGAGCAGTTCTTC,CASSFDLISGVEQFF
TRBJ1-5,few,TRBD1,TRBV19,TGTGCCAGTAGTATTTTAGGGACAGGGATGCCTCAGCCCCAGCATTTT,CASSILGTGMPQPQHF
TRBJ1-1,-,TRBD1,TRBV5-6,TGTGCCAGCGGAACAGGGGGGAACACTGAAGCTTTCTTT,CASGTGGNTEAFF
TRBJ1-1,few,TRBD1,TRBV28,TGTGCCAGCAGCCTGACAGGGGGGATCACTGAAGCTTTCTTT,CASSLTGGITEAFF
TRBJ2-5,-,TRBD1,TRBV11-2,TGTGCCAGCAGCCAAACGGGACAGGGTGGGGAGACCCAGTACTTC,CASSQTGQGGETQYF
TRBJ2-3,-,-,TRBV10-2,TGCGCCAGCAGTGAGTCGGGTCGCACAGATACGCAGTATTTT,CASSESGRTDTQYF
TRBJ2-2,few,TRBD1,TRBV2,TGTGCCAGCAGTGACGTCAGGGGGTACGGGGAGCTGTTTTTT,CASSDVRGYGELFF
TRBJ1-4,-,TRBD1,TRBV2,TGTGCCAGCAAGATACAGGGGGTAGATGAAAAACTGTTTTTT,CASKIQGVDEKLFF
TRBJ2-3,-,-,TRBV6-5,TGTGCCAGCAGCCGAACCCCCCAGGGGACAGATACGCAGTATTTT,CASSRTPQGTDTQYF
TRBJ1-1,-,TRBD1,TRBV7-2,TGTGCCAGCAGCTCCCCTCCCAGGGGGCGTATTGCGGCTTTCTTT,CASSSPPRGRIAAFF
TRBJ2-5,-,-,TRBV2,TGTGCCAGCAGTGAAGGACAGCCACCAGAGACCCAGTACTTC,CASSEGQPPETQYF
TRBJ2-1,few,-,TRBV4-2,TGTGCCAGCAGCCAAGGCAGGGGGGTCGACAATGAGCAGTTCTTC,CASSQGRGVDNEQFF
TRBJ2-3,-,TRBD2,TRBV19,TGTGCCAGTAGCGGGACTAGCGGAGATACCAGCACAGATACGCAGTATTTT,CASSGTSGDTSTDTQYF
TRBJ2-1,-,TRBD1,TRBV11-1,TGTGCCAGCAGCTCAAGGACAGGGAAGAATGAGCAGTTCTTC,CASSSRTGKNEQFF
TRBJ1-2,few,-,TRBV28,TGTGCCAGCGTTGGTTTCCTGGGAGACAGCAACTATGGCTACACCTTC,CASVGFLGDSNYGYTF
TRBJ1-5,-,-,TRBV27,TGTGCCAGGAACAATCAGCCCCAGCATTTT,CARNNQPQHF
TRBJ1-3,-,-,TRBV5-1,TGCGCCAGCAGCTCAGGGGATTGGGGAAACACCATATATTTT,CASSSGDWGNTIYF
TRBJ2-1,-,-,TRBV5-1,TGCGCCAGCAGCTTAACGGGGGAGTCCTACAATGAGCAGTTCTTC,CASSLTGESYNEQFF